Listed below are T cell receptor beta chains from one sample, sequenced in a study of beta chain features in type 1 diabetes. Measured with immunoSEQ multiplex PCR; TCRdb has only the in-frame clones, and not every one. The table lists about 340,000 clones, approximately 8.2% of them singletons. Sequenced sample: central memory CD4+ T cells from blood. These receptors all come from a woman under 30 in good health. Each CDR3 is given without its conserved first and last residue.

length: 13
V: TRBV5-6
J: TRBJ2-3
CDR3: ASKMTGRATDTQY

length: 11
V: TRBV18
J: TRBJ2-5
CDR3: ASSPGLQETQY

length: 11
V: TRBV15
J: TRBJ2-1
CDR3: ATSSGSYNEQF

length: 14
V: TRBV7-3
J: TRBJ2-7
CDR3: ASSFPDRLSSYEQY

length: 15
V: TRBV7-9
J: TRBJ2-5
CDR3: ASRALAGEGGGETQY

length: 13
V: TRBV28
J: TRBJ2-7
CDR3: ASSRSGGGFYEQY

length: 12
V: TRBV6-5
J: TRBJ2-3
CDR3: ASSGTSGMNTQY

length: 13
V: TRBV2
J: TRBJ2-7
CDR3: ASSELAGGIYEQY

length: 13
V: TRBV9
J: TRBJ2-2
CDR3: ASGPGLAATGELF

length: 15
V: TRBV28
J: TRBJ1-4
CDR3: ASTGTGGLGTNEKLF

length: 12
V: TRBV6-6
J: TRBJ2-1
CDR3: ASSRRLLADEQF

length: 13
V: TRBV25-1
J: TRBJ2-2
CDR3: ASSAYGANTGELF

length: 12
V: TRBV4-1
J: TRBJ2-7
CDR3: ASSHNQGLGEQY

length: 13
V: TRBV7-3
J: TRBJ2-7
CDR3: ASSSRGGREYEQY

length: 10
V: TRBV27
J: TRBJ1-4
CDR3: ASSTTNEKLF

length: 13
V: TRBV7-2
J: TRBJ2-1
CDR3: ASSQGHPSYNEQF

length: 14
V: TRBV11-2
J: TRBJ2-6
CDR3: ASSSSPNSGANVLT

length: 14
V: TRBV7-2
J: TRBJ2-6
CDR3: ASSPADGYGANVLT

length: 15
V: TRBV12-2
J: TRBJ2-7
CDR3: ASRLVYVCPTSYEQY

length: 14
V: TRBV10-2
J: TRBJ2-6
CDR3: ASRTGQLSGANVLT

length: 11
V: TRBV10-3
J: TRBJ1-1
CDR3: AISAGDATEAF

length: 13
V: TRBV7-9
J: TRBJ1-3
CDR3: ASSPTGNLGNTIY

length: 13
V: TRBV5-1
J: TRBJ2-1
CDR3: ASSLPAPPNNEQF

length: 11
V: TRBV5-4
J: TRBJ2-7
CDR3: ASTRQGSDEQY

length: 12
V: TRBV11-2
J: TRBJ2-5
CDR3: ASSPRTGLETQY

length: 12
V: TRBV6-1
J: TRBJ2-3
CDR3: ASSEAPNTDTQY

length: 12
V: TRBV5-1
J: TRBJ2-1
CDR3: ASSLEMAGGEQF

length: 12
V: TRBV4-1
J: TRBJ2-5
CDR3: ASSQDQGRETQY

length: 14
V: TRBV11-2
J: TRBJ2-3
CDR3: ASSLAGGLSTDTQY

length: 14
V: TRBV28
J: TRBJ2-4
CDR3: ASSPRLNLAKNIQY

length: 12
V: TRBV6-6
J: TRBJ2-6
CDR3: ASTYRAGANVLT

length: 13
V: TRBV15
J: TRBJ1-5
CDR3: ATSIGTVSNQPQH

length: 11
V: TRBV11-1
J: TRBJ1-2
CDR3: ASSFTGAYGYT

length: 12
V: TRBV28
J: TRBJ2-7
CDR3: ASKRLEGAYEQY

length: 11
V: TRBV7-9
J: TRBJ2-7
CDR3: ASSSTGGYEQY

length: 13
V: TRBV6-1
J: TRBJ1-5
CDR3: ASSESGVSVQPQH

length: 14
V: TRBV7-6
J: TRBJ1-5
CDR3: ASSIRGGPGSQPQH

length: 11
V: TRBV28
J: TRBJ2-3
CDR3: ASISGSTDTQY

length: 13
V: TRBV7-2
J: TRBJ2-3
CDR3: ASSLAKTSGRAQY

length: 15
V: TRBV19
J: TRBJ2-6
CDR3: ASSIILTGAGANVLT

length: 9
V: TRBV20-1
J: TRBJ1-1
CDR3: SSNRGFEAF

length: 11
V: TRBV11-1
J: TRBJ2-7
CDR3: ASSLQPGWEQY